This T cell receptor (beta chain) was observed in a study of blood T cell repertoires in COVID-19. Trimming took off 0 bases at V and 0 bases at J, with 9 bases between the two ends. The CDR3 is made up of 15 amino acids. CDR1 and CDR2 (germline): GTSNPN, SVGIG (reference sequence). TCRdb keeps only in-frame clones here, not all; method: immunoSEQ multiplex PCR. Among 30,000 to 45,000 clones listed, 70% to 90% were seen once. Sequenced input: peripheral blood. This TCR came from a man aged 55 to 70 with active COVID-19. The chain recombines TRBV30 with TRBJ1-3, with no clear D. The CDR3 DNA reads as TGTGCCTGGAGTGTCCGACTGTACTCTGGAAACACCATATATTTT. It is translated as CAWSVRLYSGNTIYF.